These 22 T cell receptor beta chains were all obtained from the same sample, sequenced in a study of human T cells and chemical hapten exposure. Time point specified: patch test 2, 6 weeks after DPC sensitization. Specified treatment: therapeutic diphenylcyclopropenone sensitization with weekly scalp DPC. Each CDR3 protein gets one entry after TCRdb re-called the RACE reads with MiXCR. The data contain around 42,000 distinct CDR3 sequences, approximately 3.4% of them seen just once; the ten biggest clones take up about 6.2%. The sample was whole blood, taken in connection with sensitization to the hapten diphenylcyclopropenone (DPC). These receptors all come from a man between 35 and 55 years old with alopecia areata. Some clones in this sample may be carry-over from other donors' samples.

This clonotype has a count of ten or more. The CDR3 here is CASSEAGAATNEKLFF. CDR3 nucleotides: TGTGCCAGCAGTGAAGCCGGGGCCGCAACTAATGAAAAACTGTTTTTT. The chain is built from TRBV6-1 and TRBJ1-4; tentatively, D is TRBD1 (5 bases). CDR3 length: 16 amino acids. Germline lookup yields CDR1 MNHNS and CDR2 SASEGT. Trimming took 0 bases from V and 0 from J, leaving 8 bases between them.

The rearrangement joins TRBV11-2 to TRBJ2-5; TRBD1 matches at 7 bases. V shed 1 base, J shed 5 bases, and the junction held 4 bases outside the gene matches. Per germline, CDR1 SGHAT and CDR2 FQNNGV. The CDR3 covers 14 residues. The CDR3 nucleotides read TGTGCCAGCAGCTTAGCGGGACAGCCGGAGACCCAGTACTTC. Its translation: CASSLAGQPETQYF. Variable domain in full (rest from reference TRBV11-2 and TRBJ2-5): EAGVAQSPRYKIIEKRQSVAFWCNPISGHATLYWYQQILGQGPKLLIQFQNNGVVDDSQLPKDRFSAERLKGVDSTLKIQPAKLEDSAVYLCASSLAGQPETQYFGPGTRLLVL.

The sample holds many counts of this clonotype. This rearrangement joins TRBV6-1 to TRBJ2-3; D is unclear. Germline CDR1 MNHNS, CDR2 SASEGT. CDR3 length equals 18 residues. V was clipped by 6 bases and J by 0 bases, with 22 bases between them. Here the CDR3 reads CASRTDPSWRSSTDTQYF. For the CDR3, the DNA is TGTGCCAGCAGGACCGATCCAAGCTGGCGGTCTAGCACAGATACGCAGTATTTT.

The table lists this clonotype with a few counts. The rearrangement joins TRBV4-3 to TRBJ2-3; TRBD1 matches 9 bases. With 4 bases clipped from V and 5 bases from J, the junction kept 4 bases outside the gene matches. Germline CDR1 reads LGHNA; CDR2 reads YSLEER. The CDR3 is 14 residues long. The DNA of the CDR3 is TGCGCCAGCAGCCGGGACAGGGCGGTAGATACGCAGTATTTT. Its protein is CASSRDRAVDTQYF.

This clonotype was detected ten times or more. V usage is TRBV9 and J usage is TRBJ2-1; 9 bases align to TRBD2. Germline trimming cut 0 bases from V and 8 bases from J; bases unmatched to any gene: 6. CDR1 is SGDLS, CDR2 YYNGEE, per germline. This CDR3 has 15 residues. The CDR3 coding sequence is TGTGCCAGCAGCGTAGTTCTAGCGGGAACCCATGAGCAGTTCTTC. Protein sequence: CASSVVLAGTHEQFF.

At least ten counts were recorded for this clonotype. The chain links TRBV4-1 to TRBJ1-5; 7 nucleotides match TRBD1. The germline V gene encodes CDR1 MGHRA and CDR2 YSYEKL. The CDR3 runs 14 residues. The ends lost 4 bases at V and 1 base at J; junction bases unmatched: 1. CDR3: CASSPGQSNQPQHF. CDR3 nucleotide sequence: TGCGCCAGCAGCCCGGGACAGAGCAATCAGCCCCAGCATTTT.

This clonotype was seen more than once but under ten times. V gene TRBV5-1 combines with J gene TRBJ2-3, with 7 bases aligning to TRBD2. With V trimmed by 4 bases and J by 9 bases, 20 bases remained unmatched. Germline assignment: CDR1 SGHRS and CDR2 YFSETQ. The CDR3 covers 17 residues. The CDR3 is CASSPTRTRRRVETQYF. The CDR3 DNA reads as TGCGCCAGCAGCCCAACCCGGACTAGGAGGAGGGTGGAAACGCAGTATTTT.

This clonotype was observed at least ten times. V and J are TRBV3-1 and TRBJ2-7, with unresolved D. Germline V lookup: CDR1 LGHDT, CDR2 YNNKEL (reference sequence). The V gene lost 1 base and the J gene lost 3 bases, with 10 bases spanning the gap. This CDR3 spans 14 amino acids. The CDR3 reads CASSQGGPRYEQYF. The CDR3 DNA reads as TGTGCCAGCAGCCAAGGAGGCCCGCGCTACGAGCAGTACTTC.

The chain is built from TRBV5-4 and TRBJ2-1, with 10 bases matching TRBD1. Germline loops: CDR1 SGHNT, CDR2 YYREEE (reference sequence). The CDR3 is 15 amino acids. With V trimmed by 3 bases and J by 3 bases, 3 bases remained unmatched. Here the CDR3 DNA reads TGTGCCAGCAGCTCTGGACAGGGGGACTACAATGAGCAGTTCTTC. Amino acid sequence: CASSSGQGDYNEQFF.

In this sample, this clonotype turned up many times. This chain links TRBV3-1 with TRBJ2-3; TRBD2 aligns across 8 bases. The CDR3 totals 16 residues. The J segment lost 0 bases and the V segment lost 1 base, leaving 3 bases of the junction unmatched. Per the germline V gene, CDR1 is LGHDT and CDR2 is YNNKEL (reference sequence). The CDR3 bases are TGTGCCAGCAGCCAAGGACTAGCGCTCAGCACAGATACGCAGTATTTT. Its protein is CASSQGLALSTDTQYF.

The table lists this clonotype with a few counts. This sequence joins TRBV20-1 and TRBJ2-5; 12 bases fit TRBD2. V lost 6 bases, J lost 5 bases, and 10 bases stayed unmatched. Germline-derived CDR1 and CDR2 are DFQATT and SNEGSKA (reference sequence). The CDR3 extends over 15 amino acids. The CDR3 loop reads CSALLTSGRSETQYF. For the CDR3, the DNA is TGCAGTGCCCTATTGACTAGCGGGAGATCGGAGACCCAGTACTTC.

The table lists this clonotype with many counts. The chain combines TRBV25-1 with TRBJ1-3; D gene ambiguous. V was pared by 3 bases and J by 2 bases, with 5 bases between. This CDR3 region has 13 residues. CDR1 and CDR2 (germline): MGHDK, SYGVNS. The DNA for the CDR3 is TGTGCCAGCAGTGAGCAGGCTGGAAACACCATATATTTT. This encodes CASSEQAGNTIYF.

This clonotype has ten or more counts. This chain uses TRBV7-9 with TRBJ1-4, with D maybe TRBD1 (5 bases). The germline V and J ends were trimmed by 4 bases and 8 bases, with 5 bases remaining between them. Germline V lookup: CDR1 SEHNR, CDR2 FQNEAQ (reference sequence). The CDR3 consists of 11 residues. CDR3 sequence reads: CASSSGEKLFF. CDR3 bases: TGTGCCAGCAGCTCAGGGGAAAAACTGTTTTTT.

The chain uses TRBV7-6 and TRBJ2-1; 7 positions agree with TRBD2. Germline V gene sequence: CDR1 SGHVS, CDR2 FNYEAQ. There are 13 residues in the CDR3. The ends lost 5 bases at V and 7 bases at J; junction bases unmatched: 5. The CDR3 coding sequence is TGTGCCAGCAGCCCGGGGGGAGAGAATGAGCAGTTCTTC. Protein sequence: CASSPGGENEQFF.

The CDR3 region is CSARDIGLAGTEQYF. CDR3 sequence (DNA): TGCAGTGCTAGAGATATAGGACTAGCGGGAACCGAGCAGTACTTC. The J gene is TRBJ2-7, the V gene TRBV20-1; TRBD2 matches 12 bases. This CDR3 has 15 residues. J lost 6 bases, V lost 0 bases, and 6 bases had no gene match. The germline V gene encodes CDR1 DFQATT and CDR2 SNEGSKA (reference sequence).

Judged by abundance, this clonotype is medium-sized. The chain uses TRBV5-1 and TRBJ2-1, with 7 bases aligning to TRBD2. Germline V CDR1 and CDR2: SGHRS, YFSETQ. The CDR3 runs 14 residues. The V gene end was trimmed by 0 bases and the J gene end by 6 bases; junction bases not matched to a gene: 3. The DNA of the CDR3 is TGCGCCAGCAGCTTGGCAGCGGGATCCAATGAGCAGTTCTTC. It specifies CASSLAAGSNEQFF.

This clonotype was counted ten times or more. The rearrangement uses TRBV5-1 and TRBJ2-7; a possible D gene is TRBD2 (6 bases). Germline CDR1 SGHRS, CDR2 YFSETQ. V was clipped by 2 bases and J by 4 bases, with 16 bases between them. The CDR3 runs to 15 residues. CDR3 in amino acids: CASSFSGPGWYEQYF. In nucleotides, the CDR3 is TGCGCCAGCAGCTTTAGCGGACCAGGGTGGTACGAGCAGTACTTC.

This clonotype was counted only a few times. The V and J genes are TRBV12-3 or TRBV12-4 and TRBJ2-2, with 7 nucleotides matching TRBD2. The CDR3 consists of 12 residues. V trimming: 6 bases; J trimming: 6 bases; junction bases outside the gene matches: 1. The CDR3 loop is CASRAGPGELFF. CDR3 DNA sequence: TGTGCCAGCAGAGCGGGACCCGGGGAGCTGTTTTTT.

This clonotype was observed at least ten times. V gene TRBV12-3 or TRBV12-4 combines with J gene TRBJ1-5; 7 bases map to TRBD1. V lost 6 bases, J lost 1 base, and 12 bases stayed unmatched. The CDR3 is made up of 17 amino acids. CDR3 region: CASSLRTGGISNQPQHF. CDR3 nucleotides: TGTGCCAGCAGCCTCAGGACAGGTGGTATCAGCAATCAGCCCCAGCATTTT.

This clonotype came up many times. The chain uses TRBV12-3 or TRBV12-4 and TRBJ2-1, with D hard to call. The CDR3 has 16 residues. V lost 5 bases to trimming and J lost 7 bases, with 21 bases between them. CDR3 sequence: CASSDRVVRSQNEQFF. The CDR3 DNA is TGTGCCAGCAGTGATCGGGTGGTACGGAGTCAAAATGAGCAGTTCTTC.

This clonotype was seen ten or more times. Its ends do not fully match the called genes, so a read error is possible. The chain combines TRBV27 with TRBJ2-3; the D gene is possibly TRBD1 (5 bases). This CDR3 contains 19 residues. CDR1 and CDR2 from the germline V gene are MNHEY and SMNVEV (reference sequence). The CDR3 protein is CASSLWSSSWGPSTDTQYF. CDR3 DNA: TGTGCCAGCAGCTTATGGTCATCATCCTGGGGCCCTAGCACAGATACGCAGTATTTT.

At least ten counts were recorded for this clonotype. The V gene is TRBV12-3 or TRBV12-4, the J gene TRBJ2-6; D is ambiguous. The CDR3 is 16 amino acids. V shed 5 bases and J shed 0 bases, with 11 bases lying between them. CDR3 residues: CASSDHHRSGANVLTF. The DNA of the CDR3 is TGTGCCAGCAGTGACCATCACCGCTCTGGGGCCAACGTCCTGACTTTC.